This T cell receptor beta chain was sequenced for a study of identical twins. Unique molecular identifiers were in the cDNA, with template-switch universal primer binding. Each CDR3 protein is one row after TCRdb ran MiXCR on the 5' RACE reads. The data show 420,000 or so distinct CDR3 sequences, 18% seen once. The TCR originated in a man in his forties or fifties in good health. Sample: naive T cells sorted from blood.

The CDR3 DNA is TGTGCCATCAGTGCCGGCTACGAGCAGTACTTC. Protein sequence: CAISAGYEQYF. This chain links TRBV10-3 with TRBJ2-7; D is unclear. Trimming removed 4 bases from V and 3 bases from J, with 4 bases in between. The CDR3 loop spans 11 amino acids. Germline values: CDR1 ENHRY, CDR2 SYGVKD.